The rows below give T cell receptor beta chains drawn from one sample of a study of blood T cell repertoires in COVID-19. The assay was immunoSEQ multiplex PCR, and TCRdb's table has in-frame clones only and misses some. The sample includes 250,000 to 350,000 clones, roughly 86% of them seen just once. The sequenced sample was peripheral blood. The receptors come from a woman between 50 and 59 years old who had recovered from COVID-19. The CDR3 runs from the conserved cysteine through the conserved F or W. Each record gives: CDR3 length, D gene, clone size, V gene, J gene, CDR3 DNA, CDR3 protein. D genes are given only for firm matches. Expanded clones get a size class; other rows say once, few or many, or leave the size out.

len: 12; d_gene: NA; abundance: NA; v_gene: TRBV19; j_gene: TRBJ2-1; CDR3nt: TGTGCCAGTAGCCCAGGTGGAGGTGAGCAGTTCTTC; CDR3aa: CASSPGGGEQFF
len: 14; d_gene: NA; abundance: few; v_gene: TRBV28; j_gene: TRBJ1-5; CDR3nt: TGTGCCAGCAGTTTATTAGTCAGCAATCAGCCCCAGCATTTT; CDR3aa: CASSLLVSNQPQHF
len: 14; d_gene: NA; abundance: NA; v_gene: TRBV6-5; j_gene: TRBJ2-5; CDR3nt: TGTGCCAGCAGTTACTCAGGGGACCAAGAGACCCAGTACTTC; CDR3aa: CASSYSGDQETQYF
len: 14; d_gene: TRBD1; abundance: NA; v_gene: TRBV30; j_gene: TRBJ1-2; CDR3nt: TGTGCCTGGATTGGGACAGGGGGAATGTATGGCTACACCTTC; CDR3aa: CAWIGTGGMYGYTF
len: 14; d_gene: NA; abundance: NA; v_gene: TRBV27; j_gene: TRBJ1-2; CDR3nt: TGTGCCAGCAGTCCGGGGGTGTTTGGCTATGGCTACACCTTC; CDR3aa: CASSPGVFGYGYTF
len: 13; d_gene: TRBD1; abundance: NA; v_gene: TRBV18; j_gene: TRBJ1-1; CDR3nt: TGTGCCAGCTCATCGACAGGGAGTACTGAAGCTTTCTTT; CDR3aa: CASSSTGSTEAFF
len: 16; d_gene: TRBD1; abundance: NA; v_gene: TRBV7-9; j_gene: TRBJ2-2; CDR3nt: TGTGCCAGCATCCTTAGGACAGGACCCAACACCGGTGAGCTGTTTTTT; CDR3aa: CASILRTGPNTGELFF
len: 14; d_gene: NA; abundance: NA; v_gene: TRBV7-2; j_gene: TRBJ1-1; CDR3nt: TGTGCCAGCAGCTTAGCGAGGGGGGGCACTGAAGCTTTCTTT; CDR3aa: CASSLARGGTEAFF
len: 13; d_gene: NA; abundance: NA; v_gene: TRBV19; j_gene: TRBJ2-7; CDR3nt: TGTGCCAGTAGTAGAGGAGAGGCCTACGAGCAGTACTTC; CDR3aa: CASSRGEAYEQYF
len: 14; d_gene: TRBD1; abundance: NA; v_gene: TRBV19; j_gene: TRBJ2-1; CDR3nt: TGTGCCAGCAATACCGGGACAGGGGGCGGTGAGCAGTTCTTC; CDR3aa: CASNTGTGGGEQFF
len: 14; d_gene: NA; abundance: NA; v_gene: TRBV28; j_gene: TRBJ1-1; CDR3nt: TGTGCCAGCAGTTTTACGGGGGTGAACACTGAAGCTTTCTTT; CDR3aa: CASSFTGVNTEAFF
len: 17; d_gene: NA; abundance: NA; v_gene: TRBV18; j_gene: TRBJ1-4; CDR3nt: TGTGCCAGCTCACCAACTATGTTACAGGGCCCTAATGAAAAACTGTTTTTT; CDR3aa: CASSPTMLQGPNEKLFF
len: 15; d_gene: TRBD2; abundance: NA; v_gene: TRBV4-1; j_gene: TRBJ2-7; CDR3nt: TGCGCCAGCAGCCAAGGCCCTAGCGGGGCCTACGAGCAGTACTTC; CDR3aa: CASSQGPSGAYEQYF
len: 15; d_gene: TRBD2; abundance: NA; v_gene: TRBV10-3; j_gene: TRBJ2-1; CDR3nt: TGTGCCATCAGTTCGGGACTAGCGGGAGGCAATGAGCAGTTCTTC; CDR3aa: CAISSGLAGGNEQFF
len: 14; d_gene: TRBD1; abundance: NA; v_gene: TRBV5-6; j_gene: TRBJ1-2; CDR3nt: TGTGCCAGCAGCCTCCGACAGGGGAACTATGGCTACACCTTC; CDR3aa: CASSLRQGNYGYTF
len: 12; d_gene: TRBD2; abundance: many; v_gene: TRBV10-2; j_gene: TRBJ2-1; CDR3nt: TGCGCCAGCAGTGACCTGGGGGGGGAGCAGTTCTTC; CDR3aa: CASSDLGGEQFF
len: 14; d_gene: NA; abundance: once; v_gene: TRBV20-1; j_gene: TRBJ2-7; CDR3nt: TGCAGTGCTAGTAGGGGTACAAGACCCTACGAGCAGTACTTC; CDR3aa: CSASRGTRPYEQYF
len: 15; d_gene: TRBD2; abundance: NA; v_gene: TRBV19; j_gene: TRBJ2-3; CDR3nt: TGTGCCAGTAGTAGGTCCGGCGGGGGGGCAGATACGCAGTATTTT; CDR3aa: CASSRSGGGADTQYF
len: 12; d_gene: NA; abundance: few; v_gene: TRBV10-3; j_gene: TRBJ1-2; CDR3nt: TGTGCCATCAGTGTGGGCGGGGCTGGCTACACCTTC; CDR3aa: CAISVGGAGYTF
len: 16; d_gene: TRBD1; abundance: NA; v_gene: TRBV28; j_gene: TRBJ1-5; CDR3nt: TGTGCCAGCAGACAAGGCACAGGGGGCGCGAATCAGCCCCAGCATTTT; CDR3aa: CASRQGTGGANQPQHF
len: 12; d_gene: NA; abundance: NA; v_gene: TRBV19; j_gene: TRBJ2-3; CDR3nt: TGTGCCAGTAATATTGGAGCAGATACGCAGTATTTT; CDR3aa: CASNIGADTQYF
len: 16; d_gene: TRBD1; abundance: NA; v_gene: TRBV5-1; j_gene: TRBJ2-1; CDR3nt: TGCGCCAGCAGCTTTGGTGTAGGACAGGGGTACAATGAGCAGTTCTTC; CDR3aa: CASSFGVGQGYNEQFF
len: 11; d_gene: NA; abundance: once; v_gene: TRBV30; j_gene: TRBJ1-4; CDR3nt: TGTGCCTGGAGTGTCAGGGGAAAACTGTTTTTT; CDR3aa: CAWSVRGKLFF
len: 15; d_gene: NA; abundance: NA; v_gene: TRBV5-1; j_gene: TRBJ1-4; CDR3nt: TGCGCCAGCAGCTTGTTGGCAGCGACTAATGAAAAACTGTTTTTT; CDR3aa: CASSLLAATNEKLFF
len: 13; d_gene: NA; abundance: NA; v_gene: TRBV27; j_gene: TRBJ1-2; CDR3nt: TGTGCCAGCAGTGACGGCGGGCCCCAGGGCTACACCTTC; CDR3aa: CASSDGGPQGYTF
len: 15; d_gene: NA; abundance: once; v_gene: TRBV5-1; j_gene: TRBJ2-5; CDR3nt: TGCGCCAGCAGCTTGGAAGGGGGAGTGATGGAGACCCAGTACTTC; CDR3aa: CASSLEGGVMETQYF